This TCR beta chain stems from a study of OX40 agonist ivuxolimab in advanced cancers. Autoimmune disease history or systemic immunosuppression meant exclusion. Sampled blood was obtained at baseline, cycle 4 day 1, and cycle 7 day 1. TCRdb's table, derived via immunoSEQ multiplex PCR, lists solely in-frame clones and lacks some. Counted here are over 70,000 clones, 80% to 90% occurring once; the ten biggest clones make up 0.4% to 0.55%. The CDR3 is 16 amino acids. Per germline, CDR1 SGHRS and CDR2 YFSETQ. V gave up 4 bases and J gave up 4 bases; unmatched junction bases: 7. Sequenced here: CD4+ or CD8+ T cells sorted from blood, sampled in a trial of the OX40 agonist ivuxolimab. The chain has TRBV5-1 and TRBJ2-1; TRBD2 aligns across 11 bases. This TCR was recovered from an adult with an advanced solid tumor such as melanoma, head and neck, liver or kidney cancer. The CDR3 DNA reads as TGCGCCAGCAGCCTCATAGCGGGAGGGATATACAATGAGCAGTTCTTC. It encodes CASSLIAGGIYNEQFF.